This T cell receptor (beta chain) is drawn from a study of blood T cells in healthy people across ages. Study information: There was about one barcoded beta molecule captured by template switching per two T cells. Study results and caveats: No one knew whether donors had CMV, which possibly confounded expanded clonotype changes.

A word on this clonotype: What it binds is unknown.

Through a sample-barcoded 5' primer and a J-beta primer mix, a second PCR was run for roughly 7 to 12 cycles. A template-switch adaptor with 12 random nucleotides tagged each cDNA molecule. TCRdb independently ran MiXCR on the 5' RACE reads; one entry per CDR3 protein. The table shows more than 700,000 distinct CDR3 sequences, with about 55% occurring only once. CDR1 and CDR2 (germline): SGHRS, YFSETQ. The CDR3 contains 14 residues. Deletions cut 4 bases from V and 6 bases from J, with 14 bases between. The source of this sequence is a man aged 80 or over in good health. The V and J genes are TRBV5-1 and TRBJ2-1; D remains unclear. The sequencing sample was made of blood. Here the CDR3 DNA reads TGCGCCAGCAGCCTCCCTGCACCAGCCAATGAGCAGTTCTTC. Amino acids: CASSLPAPANEQFF.